Listed below are T cell receptor beta chains from one sample, sequenced in a study of response to subunit inactivated influenza vaccine. TCRdb passed the RT-PCR reads through MiXCR, listing each CDR3 protein once. Of some 500,000 distinct CDR3 sequences listed, 16% were seen once; the top ten hold 3%. The sample consisted of CD4+ T cells sorted from PBMCs, taken approximately 25 months after vaccination. The origin of the receptors is a man aged 50 to 69 who received an inactivated influenza vaccine. Both conserved end residues are part of each CDR3. Each record gives: clone size, V gene, J gene, D gene, CDR3 DNA, CDR3 protein. D genes are given only for firm matches. Clone sizes are given selectively: once, few, many, or a class where the clone is expanded.

abundance: few; v_gene: TRBV18; j_gene: TRBJ2-7; d_gene: -; CDR3nt: TGTGCCAGCTCACCGTTGGAACTCTACGAGCAGTACTTC; CDR3aa: CASSPLELYEQYF
abundance: -; v_gene: TRBV3-1; j_gene: TRBJ2-4; d_gene: -; CDR3nt: TGTGCCAGCAGCCAAGTCAGGGTTTCCAAAAACATTCAGTACTTC; CDR3aa: CASSQVRVSKNIQYF
abundance: many; v_gene: TRBV5-6; j_gene: TRBJ2-1; d_gene: TRBD2; CDR3nt: TGTGCCAGCAGCTTCCCCGGGACTAACCACAATGAGCAGTTCTTC; CDR3aa: CASSFPGTNHNEQFF
abundance: few; v_gene: TRBV11-1; j_gene: TRBJ2-2; d_gene: TRBD2; CDR3nt: TGTGCCAGCAGCTTAGCTCTAGCGGGGGACTCGAACACCGGGGAGCTGTTTTTT; CDR3aa: CASSLALAGDSNTGELFF
abundance: few; v_gene: TRBV10-2; j_gene: TRBJ2-3; d_gene: -; CDR3nt: TGCGCCAGCAGTGGGCCTCAGTGGGGGGGACACACAGATACGCAGTATTTT; CDR3aa: CASSGPQWGGHTDTQYF
abundance: -; v_gene: TRBV5-1; j_gene: TRBJ2-1; d_gene: TRBD2; CDR3nt: TGCGCCAGCAGCTTGCAGAGACTAGCAGGAGAGGGGCAGTTCTTC; CDR3aa: CASSLQRLAGEGQFF
abundance: -; v_gene: TRBV9; j_gene: TRBJ1-5; d_gene: -; CDR3nt: TGTGCCAGCAGCGTAGCCTCCGATCACCCCCAGCATTTT; CDR3aa: CASSVASDHPQHF
abundance: many; v_gene: TRBV27; j_gene: TRBJ2-1; d_gene: TRBD1; CDR3nt: TGTGCCAGCAGGGCGGGACAGGGGAGAAACAATGAGCAGTTCTTC; CDR3aa: CASRAGQGRNNEQFF
abundance: -; v_gene: TRBV7-2; j_gene: TRBJ2-5; d_gene: -; CDR3nt: TGTGCCATAGTAGAGAACCAAGAGACCCAGTACTTC; CDR3aa: CAIVENQETQYF
abundance: -; v_gene: TRBV4-3; j_gene: TRBJ2-7; d_gene: -; CDR3nt: TGCGCCAGCAGCCAAGATAGAGTGGGACGGAGTCACGAGCAGTACTTC; CDR3aa: CASSQDRVGRSHEQYF
abundance: few; v_gene: TRBV7-2; j_gene: TRBJ2-3; d_gene: -; CDR3nt: TGTGCCAGCAGCTTAGGTCGGGCAGGTTTAGGTAGAGATACGCAGTATTTT; CDR3aa: CASSLGRAGLGRDTQYF
abundance: many; v_gene: TRBV28; j_gene: TRBJ1-2; d_gene: TRBD1; CDR3nt: TGTGCCAGCAGTTTGGACAGGGGTAGCTATGGCTACACCTTC; CDR3aa: CASSLDRGSYGYTF
abundance: few; v_gene: TRBV4-1; j_gene: TRBJ1-1; d_gene: -; CDR3nt: TGCGCCAGCAGCCAAGAATTGGCCGTCCCCACTGAAGCTTTCTTT; CDR3aa: CASSQELAVPTEAFF
abundance: few; v_gene: TRBV28; j_gene: TRBJ2-1; d_gene: -; CDR3nt: TGTGCCCGCGCGCGGTGGAGGCGGTTATCCAATGAGCAGTTCTTC; CDR3aa: CARARWRRLSNEQFF
abundance: few; v_gene: TRBV11-3; j_gene: TRBJ1-4; d_gene: -; CDR3nt: TGTGCCAGCAGCGCCGGGGATGAAAAACTGTTTTTT; CDR3aa: CASSAGDEKLFF
abundance: -; v_gene: TRBV6-1; j_gene: TRBJ2-7; d_gene: -; CDR3nt: TGTGCCAGCTCAGAAACCCAGGGAGGCGAGCAGTACTTC; CDR3aa: CASSETQGGEQYF
abundance: few; v_gene: TRBV20-1; j_gene: TRBJ1-1; d_gene: -; CDR3nt: TGCAGTGCTAGAGATCTTACAGGGTCGGGAACTGAAGCTTTCTTT; CDR3aa: CSARDLTGSGTEAFF
abundance: -; v_gene: TRBV6-2/TRBV6-3; j_gene: TRBJ2-5; d_gene: TRBD2; CDR3nt: TGTGCCAGCAGATCTAGCGGGACCGTCCAAGAGACCCAGTACTTC; CDR3aa: CASRSSGTVQETQYF
abundance: few; v_gene: TRBV10-3; j_gene: TRBJ1-1; d_gene: TRBD1; CDR3nt: TGTGCCATCCGGGGAGTTAGGGACAGAGACACTGAAGCTTTCTTT; CDR3aa: CAIRGVRDRDTEAFF
abundance: few; v_gene: TRBV5-1; j_gene: TRBJ2-7; d_gene: TRBD2; CDR3nt: TGCGCCAGCAGCACAGCGGGGCCAGCCTACGAGCAGTACTTC; CDR3aa: CASSTAGPAYEQYF
abundance: -; v_gene: TRBV6-2/TRBV6-3; j_gene: TRBJ1-1; d_gene: -; CDR3nt: TGTGCCAGCAGGGTGGGGATGAACACTGAAGCTTTCTTT; CDR3aa: CASRVGMNTEAFF
abundance: -; v_gene: TRBV2; j_gene: TRBJ2-5; d_gene: TRBD1; CDR3nt: TGTGCCAGCAGGCCGGACAGGGGAGGTCAAGAGACCCAGTACTTC; CDR3aa: CASRPDRGGQETQYF
abundance: few; v_gene: TRBV2; j_gene: TRBJ2-5; d_gene: TRBD2; CDR3nt: TGTGCCAGCAGTGACGGACTAGCGAGGGGGACCCAGTACTTC; CDR3aa: CASSDGLARGTQYF
abundance: -; v_gene: TRBV20-1; j_gene: TRBJ1-6; d_gene: -; CDR3nt: TGCAGTGCTATAACAGGGTGGGGGAATTCACCCCTCCACTTT; CDR3aa: CSAITGWGNSPLHF
abundance: -; v_gene: TRBV9; j_gene: TRBJ2-1; d_gene: -; CDR3nt: TGTGCCAGCAGCGTAGAGGGCAGTTTGTTAAATGAGCAGTTCTTC; CDR3aa: CASSVEGSLLNEQFF
abundance: few; v_gene: TRBV4-2; j_gene: TRBJ1-5; d_gene: -; CDR3nt: TGTGCCAGCAGCCAAGAATCGGTCGGTTATCAGCCCCAGCATTTT; CDR3aa: CASSQESVGYQPQHF
abundance: -; v_gene: TRBV12-3/TRBV12-4; j_gene: TRBJ2-7; d_gene: -; CDR3nt: TGTGCCAGCAGTTTTAGCCTAGCCATCGAGCAGTACTTC; CDR3aa: CASSFSLAIEQYF
abundance: -; v_gene: TRBV14; j_gene: TRBJ2-7; d_gene: -; CDR3nt: TGTGCCAGCAGCCAAGCCACAGGGCTCTACGAGCAGTACTTC; CDR3aa: CASSQATGLYEQYF
abundance: many; v_gene: TRBV10-3; j_gene: TRBJ2-7; d_gene: -; CDR3nt: TGTGCCATCAGTGACACTCTTCGCCTAGGTGGGAGCGAGCAGTACTTC; CDR3aa: CAISDTLRLGGSEQYF
abundance: -; v_gene: TRBV3-1; j_gene: TRBJ2-1; d_gene: -; CDR3nt: TGTGCCAGCAGCCTGGAACTTGGGCGCCACAATGAGCAGTTCTTC; CDR3aa: CASSLELGRHNEQFF
abundance: once; v_gene: TRBV28; j_gene: TRBJ2-7; d_gene: TRBD1; CDR3nt: TGTGCCAGCAGTCCCCCTACTGGACAGGGATCCTACGAGCAGTACTTC; CDR3aa: CASSPPTGQGSYEQYF